The T cell receptor (beta chain) described here comes from a study of T cells in Graves' hyperthyroidism and ophthalmopathy (dated by TCRdb to the late 2010s). Broadly, across the study: Peripheral blood was sampled at the time of initial diagnosis, prior to any treatment. To identify TCR V-J signatures that set the groups apart, the researchers used a discovery cohort of approximately 98 patients, made up of some 41 with Graves' ophthalmopathy and 57 with stable Graves' hyperthyroidism. Whether ophthalmopathy could be predicted prospectively was tested in an independent validation cohort made up of about 20 hyperthyroidism patients plus 17 patients who later progressed to ophthalmopathy. The roughly 100 discovery patients were randomly divided into training and test sets at a 7:3 ratio. In addition, the study compared T-cell repertoires in thyroid tissue and in blood from about six Graves' hyperthyroidism patients. Once sampling was done, hyperthyroidism patients were given methimazole at a starting dose of 30 mg daily, whereas ophthalmopathy patients were given high-dose intravenous methylprednisolone. According to the paper, TCR Vbeta CDR3 sequencing was carried out on approximately 140 peripheral blood samples, which came from fewer than 50 ophthalmopathy, under 80 hyperthyroidism and roughly 17 progressor patients. Broader findings and caveats from the paper: A model built on a 13 V-J signature distinguished ophthalmopathy from stable hyperthyroidism, reaching 85% to 90% sensitivity and 81.08% specificity in cross-validation and 80%/75% in testing. Blood samples also contained most of the expanded thyroid clonotypes (frequency above 0.001), which suggests that blood repertoires may reflect thyroid immune responses. During validation, the model predicted progression to ophthalmopathy a median of roughly six months ahead of onset, with around 71% sensitivity and more than 72% specificity. Sample size was not statistically predetermined, and investigators were not blinded to group allocation.

Here V drops 7 bases and J drops 3 bases, and the junction holds 9 bases not matched to any gene. The CDR3, cysteine through phenylalanine, is 15 amino acids long. The sequence is cut down to CDR3 DNA, 45 bases in frame from base 1. From a lookup of the germline V gene, CDR1 and CDR2 are MNHNS and SASEGT. Amplification of TCR beta CDR3 regions was carried out from RNA transcripts. The TCR CDR3 was subjected to a first round of RT-PCR using the HTBI primer set and the Qiagen OneStep RT-PCR kit. Libraries were constructed in a second round of multiplex PCR, after which size selection and purification were performed. Libraries were sequenced paired-end with 100 bp reads on an Illumina HiSeq2000. The paper's data handling went like this. SOAPnuke was used to process the raw data, throwing out any read that contained adapters or uncalled bases, had a mean Phred below 15, or lacked an exact constant-primer or identifier match. High-quality paired reads were merged using COPE v1.2.5, and each unique nucleotide sequence was defined as a clonotype. MiTCR v1.1 was used to align the clonotypes against IMGT TRBV, TRBD and TRBJ reference segments. The analysis included only V-J combinations with a frequency above 0.0001, which together covered roughly 99% of the repertoires. The TCS score was defined as the ratio of F50 (clonal expansion) to E x V (chaos), calculated using BLOSUM62-based TCRdist between CDR3 peptides within each V-J. Welch's t-statistics and random forest reduced roughly 500 V-J features to 13, which were used in a naive Bayes classifier (R e1071). Through fastp at Q25 and MiXCR, TCRdb rebuilt clones from the public reads, retaining in-frame beta chains. Rows matching on CDR3 protein sequence are summarized as one entry with the most common DNA and genes. Clone size and V and J calls follow TCRdb, not the original study. The sample table lists some 250,000 distinct CDR3 sequences, roughly 15% of them with a count of one. Clones ranked in the top ten supply 10% to 15% of the sample.

At least ten counts were recorded for this clonotype. Its antigen target is currently unknown. Per-base quality was not reported, and no clone a single base away is much larger than it. Hyperthyroidism patients were newly diagnosed, had a disease duration of under 2 months, and were aged 18 to 65 years. The study excluded patients with uncontrolled infections, other autoimmune diseases, pregnancy or lactation. Diagnoses relied on clinical symptoms, serum thyroxine and TRAb, thyroid ultrasound and orbital computed tomography. Blood from progressor patients was drawn when they were first diagnosed with hyperthyroidism, before any ophthalmopathy symptoms appeared. PBMCs were separated from roughly 10 ml of fresh peripheral blood using Ficoll-Paque density gradient centrifugation. Patients classed as progressors first received a Graves' hyperthyroidism diagnosis and then went on to develop ophthalmopathy during follow-up. Trizol reagent was used to extract total RNA, and RNA quality was then checked on an Agilent 2100 Bioanalyzer.

The TCR was taken from a woman in her 40s with Graves' hyperthyroidism that later progressed to Graves' ophthalmopathy. Sample: blood. The chain is made from TRBV6-1 and TRBJ2-7; 10 nucleotides in the junction match TRBD1. The bases read TGTGCCAGCATTAATCCGGGACAGGGGTTCTACGAGCAGTACTTC. This gives the protein CASINPGQGFYEQYF.